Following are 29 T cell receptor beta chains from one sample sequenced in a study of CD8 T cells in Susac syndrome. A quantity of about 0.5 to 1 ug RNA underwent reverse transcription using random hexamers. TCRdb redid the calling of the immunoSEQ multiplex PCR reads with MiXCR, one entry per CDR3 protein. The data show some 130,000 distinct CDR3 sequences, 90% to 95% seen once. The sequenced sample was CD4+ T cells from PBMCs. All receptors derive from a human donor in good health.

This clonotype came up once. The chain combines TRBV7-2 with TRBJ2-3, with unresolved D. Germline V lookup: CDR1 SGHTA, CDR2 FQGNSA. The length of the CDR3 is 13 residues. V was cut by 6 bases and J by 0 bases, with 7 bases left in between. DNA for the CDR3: TGTGCCAGCAGTGCCCCTAGCACAGATACGCAGTATTTT. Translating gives CASSAPSTDTQYF.

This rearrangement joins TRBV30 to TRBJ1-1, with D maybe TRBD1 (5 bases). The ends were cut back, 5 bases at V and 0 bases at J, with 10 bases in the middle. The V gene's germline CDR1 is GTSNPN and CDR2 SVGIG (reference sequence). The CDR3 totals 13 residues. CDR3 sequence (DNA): TGTGCCTGGGTGACGGACATGAACACTGAAGCTTTCTTT. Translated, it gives CAWVTDMNTEAFF.

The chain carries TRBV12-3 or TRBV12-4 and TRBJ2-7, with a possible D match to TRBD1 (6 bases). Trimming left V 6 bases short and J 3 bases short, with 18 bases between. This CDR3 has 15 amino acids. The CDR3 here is CASSQGLWVGYEQYF. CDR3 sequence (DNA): TGTGCCAGCAGCCAGGGGCTGTGGGTAGGCTACGAGCAGTACTTC.

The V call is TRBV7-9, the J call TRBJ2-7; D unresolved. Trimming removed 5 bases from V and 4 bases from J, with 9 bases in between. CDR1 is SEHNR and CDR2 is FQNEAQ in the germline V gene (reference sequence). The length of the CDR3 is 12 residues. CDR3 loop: CASSAGRYEQYF. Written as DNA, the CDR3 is TGTGCCAGCAGCGCAGGACGGTACGAGCAGTACTTC.

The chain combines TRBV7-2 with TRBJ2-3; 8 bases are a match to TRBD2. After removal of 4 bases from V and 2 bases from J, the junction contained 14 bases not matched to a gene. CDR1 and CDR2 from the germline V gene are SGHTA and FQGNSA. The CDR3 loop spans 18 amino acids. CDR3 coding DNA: TGTGCCAGCAGCTGGATCCCACTTAGCGGGAAGACCACAGATACGCAGTATTTT. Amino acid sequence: CASSWIPLSGKTTDTQYF.

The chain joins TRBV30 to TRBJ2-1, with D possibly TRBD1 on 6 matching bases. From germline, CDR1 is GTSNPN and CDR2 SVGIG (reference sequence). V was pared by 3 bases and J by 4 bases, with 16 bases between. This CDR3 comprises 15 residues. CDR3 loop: CAWSSGTSTYNEQFF. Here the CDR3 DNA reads TGTGCCTGGAGCTCCGGGACATCGACTTACAATGAGCAGTTCTTC. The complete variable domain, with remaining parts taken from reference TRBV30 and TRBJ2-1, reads SQTIHQWPATLVQPVGSPLSLECTVEGTSNPNLYWYRQAAGRGLQLLFYSVGIGQISSEVPQNLSASRPQDRQFILSSKKLLLSDSGFYLCAWSSGTSTYNEQFFGPGTRLTVL.

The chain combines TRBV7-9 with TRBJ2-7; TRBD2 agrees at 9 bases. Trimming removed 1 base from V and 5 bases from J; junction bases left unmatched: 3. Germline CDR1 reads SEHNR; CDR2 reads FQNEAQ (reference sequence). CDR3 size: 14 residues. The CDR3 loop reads CASSLVAGVDEQYF. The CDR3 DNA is TGTGCCAGCAGCTTAGTAGCGGGAGTTGACGAGCAGTACTTC.

Written as DNA, the CDR3 is TGTGCCAGCAGCGTAGAAAATTCTTGGGGTCCGGGACGCGGCACAGATACGCAGTATTTT. Its translation: CASSVENSWGPGRGTDTQYF. The chain joins TRBV9 to TRBJ2-3; D is possibly TRBD1 or TRBD2 (5 bases each). The CDR3 extends over 20 amino acids. V was pared by 0 bases and J by 1 base, with 24 bases between. Germline CDR1 SGDLS, CDR2 YYNGEE. Looking up the rest from reference TRBV9 and TRBJ2-3 gives the full variable domain: DSGVTQTPKHLITATGQRVTLRCSPRSGDLSVYWYQQSLDQGLQFLIQYYNGEERAKGNILERFSAQQFPDLHSELNLSSLELGDSALYFCASSVENSWGPGRGTDTQYFGPGTRLTVL.

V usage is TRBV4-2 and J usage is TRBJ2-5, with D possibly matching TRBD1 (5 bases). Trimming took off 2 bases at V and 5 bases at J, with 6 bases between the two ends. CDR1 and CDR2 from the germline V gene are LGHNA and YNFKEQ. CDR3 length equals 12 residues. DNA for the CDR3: TGTGCCAGCAGCCAAAAGGGGGAGACCCAGTACTTC. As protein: CASSQKGETQYF.

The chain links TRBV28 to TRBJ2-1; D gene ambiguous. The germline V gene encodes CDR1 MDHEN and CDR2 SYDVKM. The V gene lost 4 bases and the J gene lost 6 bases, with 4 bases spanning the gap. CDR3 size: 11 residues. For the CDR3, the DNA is TGTGCCAGCAGTTCCCCCAATGAGCAGTTCTTC. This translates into CASSSPNEQFF.

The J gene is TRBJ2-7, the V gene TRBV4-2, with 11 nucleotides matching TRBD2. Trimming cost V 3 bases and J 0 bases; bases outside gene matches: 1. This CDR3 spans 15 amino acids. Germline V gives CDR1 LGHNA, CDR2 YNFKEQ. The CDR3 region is CASSQGLADSYEQYF. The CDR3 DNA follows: TGTGCCAGCAGCCAGGGACTAGCGGACTCCTACGAGCAGTACTTC.

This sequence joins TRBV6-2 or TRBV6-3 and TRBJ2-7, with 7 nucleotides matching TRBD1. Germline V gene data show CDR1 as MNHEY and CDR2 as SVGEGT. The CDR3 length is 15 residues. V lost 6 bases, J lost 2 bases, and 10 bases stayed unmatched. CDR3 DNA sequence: TGTGCCAGCAGGGCCAGGGGGAGTCTACCCTACGAGCAGTACTTC. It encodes CASRARGSLPYEQYF.

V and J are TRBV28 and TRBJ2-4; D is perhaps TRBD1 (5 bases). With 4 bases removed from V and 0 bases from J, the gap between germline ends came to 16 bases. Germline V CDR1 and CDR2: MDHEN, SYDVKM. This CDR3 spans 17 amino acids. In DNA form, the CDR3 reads TGTGCCAGCAGTTCCCTGCGCCAGGGCCTAGCCAAAAACATTCAGTACTTC. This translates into CASSSLRQGLAKNIQYF.

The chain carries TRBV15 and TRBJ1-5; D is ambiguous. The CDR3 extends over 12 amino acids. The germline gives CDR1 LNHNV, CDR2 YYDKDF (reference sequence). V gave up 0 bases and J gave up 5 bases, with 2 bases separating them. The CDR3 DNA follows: TGTGCCACCAGCAGAGACTATCAGCCCCAGCATTTT. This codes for CATSRDYQPQHF.

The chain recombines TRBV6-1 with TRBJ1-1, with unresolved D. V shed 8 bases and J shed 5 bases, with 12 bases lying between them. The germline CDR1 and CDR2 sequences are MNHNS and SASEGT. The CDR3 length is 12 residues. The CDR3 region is CASSRLGTEAFF. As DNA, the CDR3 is TGTGCCAGCTCGCGCCTGGGGACTGAAGCTTTCTTT.

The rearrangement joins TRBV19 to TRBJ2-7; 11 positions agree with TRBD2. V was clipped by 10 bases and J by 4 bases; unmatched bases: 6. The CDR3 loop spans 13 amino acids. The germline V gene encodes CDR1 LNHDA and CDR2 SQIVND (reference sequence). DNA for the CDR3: TGTGCCACTCGACTAGCGGGAAGTTACGAGCAGTACTTC. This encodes CATRLAGSYEQYF.

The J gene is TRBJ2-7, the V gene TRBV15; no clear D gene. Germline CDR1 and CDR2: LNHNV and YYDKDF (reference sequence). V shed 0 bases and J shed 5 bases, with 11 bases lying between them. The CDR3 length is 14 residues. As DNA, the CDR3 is TGTGCCACCAGCAGAGATAAGTCCGACCACGAGCAGTACTTC. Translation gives CATSRDKSDHEQYF.

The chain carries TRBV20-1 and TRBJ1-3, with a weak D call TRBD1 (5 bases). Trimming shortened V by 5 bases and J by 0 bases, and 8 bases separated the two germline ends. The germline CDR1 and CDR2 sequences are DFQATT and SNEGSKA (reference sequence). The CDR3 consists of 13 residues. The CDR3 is CSAFTGSGNTIYF. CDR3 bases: TGCAGTGCTTTTACAGGCTCTGGAAACACCATATATTTT.

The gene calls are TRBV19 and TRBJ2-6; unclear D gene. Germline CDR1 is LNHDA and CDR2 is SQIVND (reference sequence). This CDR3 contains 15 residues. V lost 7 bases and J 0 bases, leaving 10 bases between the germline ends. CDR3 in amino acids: CASTHSSSGANVLTF. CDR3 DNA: TGTGCCAGTACCCACAGCTCCTCTGGGGCCAACGTCCTGACTTTC.

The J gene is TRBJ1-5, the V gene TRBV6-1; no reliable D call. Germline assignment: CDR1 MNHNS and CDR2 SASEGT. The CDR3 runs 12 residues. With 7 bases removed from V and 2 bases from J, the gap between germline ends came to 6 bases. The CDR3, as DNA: TGTGCCAGCACCGGGGGCAATCAGCCCCAGCATTTT. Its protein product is CASTGGNQPQHF.

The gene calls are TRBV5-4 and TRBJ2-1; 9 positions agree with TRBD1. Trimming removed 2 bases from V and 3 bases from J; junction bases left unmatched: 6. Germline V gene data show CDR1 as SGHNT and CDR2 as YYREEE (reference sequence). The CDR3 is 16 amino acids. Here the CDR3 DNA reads TGTGCCAGCAGCTTTCCGGGACAGGGAAACTACAATGAGCAGTTCTTC. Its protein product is CASSFPGQGNYNEQFF.

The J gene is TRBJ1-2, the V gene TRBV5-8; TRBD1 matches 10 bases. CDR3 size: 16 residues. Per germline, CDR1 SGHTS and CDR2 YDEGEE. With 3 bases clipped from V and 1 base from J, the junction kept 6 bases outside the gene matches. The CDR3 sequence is CASSSGTGVLNYGYTF. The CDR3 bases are TGTGCCAGCAGCTCCGGGACAGGGGTTCTTAACTATGGCTACACCTTC. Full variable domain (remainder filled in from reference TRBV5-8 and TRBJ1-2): EAGVTQSPTHLIKTRGQQATLRCSPISGHTSVYWYQQALGLGLQFLLWYDEGEERNRGNFPPRFSGRQFPNYSSELNVNALELEDSALYLCASSSGTGVLNYGYTFGSGTRLTVV.

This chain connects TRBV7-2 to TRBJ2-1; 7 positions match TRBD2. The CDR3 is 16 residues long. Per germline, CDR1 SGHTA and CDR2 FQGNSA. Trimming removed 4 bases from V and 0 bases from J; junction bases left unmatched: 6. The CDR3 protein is CASSSGTTSSYNEQFF. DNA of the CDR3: TGTGCCAGCAGCTCCGGGACTACGAGCTCCTACAATGAGCAGTTCTTC. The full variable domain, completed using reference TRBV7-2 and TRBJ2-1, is GAGVSQSPSNKVTEKGKDVELRCDPISGHTALYWYRQSLGQGLEFLIYFQGNSAPDKSGLPSDRFSAERTGGSVSTLTIQRTQQEDSAVYLCASSSGTTSSYNEQFFGPGTRLTVL.

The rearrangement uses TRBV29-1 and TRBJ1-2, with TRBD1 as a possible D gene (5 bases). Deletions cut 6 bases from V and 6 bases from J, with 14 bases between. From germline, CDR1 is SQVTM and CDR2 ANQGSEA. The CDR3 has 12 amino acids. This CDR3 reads CSVLQDTDGYTF. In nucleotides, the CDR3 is TGCAGCGTCCTACAGGATACGGATGGCTACACCTTC.

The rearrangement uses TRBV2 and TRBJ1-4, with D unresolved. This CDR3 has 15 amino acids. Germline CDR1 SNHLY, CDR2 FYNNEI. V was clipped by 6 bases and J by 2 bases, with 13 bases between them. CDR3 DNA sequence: TGTGCCAGCAGCGCACGAACGGCGACTAATGAAAAACTGTTTTTT. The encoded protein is CASSARTATNEKLFF.

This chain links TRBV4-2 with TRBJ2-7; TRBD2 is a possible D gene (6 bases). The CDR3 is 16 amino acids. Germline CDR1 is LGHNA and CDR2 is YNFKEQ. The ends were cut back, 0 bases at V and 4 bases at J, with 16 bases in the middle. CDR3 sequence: CASSQEGTAGTYEQYF. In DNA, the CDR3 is TGTGCCAGCAGCCAAGAAGGTACGGCAGGGACTTACGAGCAGTACTTC.

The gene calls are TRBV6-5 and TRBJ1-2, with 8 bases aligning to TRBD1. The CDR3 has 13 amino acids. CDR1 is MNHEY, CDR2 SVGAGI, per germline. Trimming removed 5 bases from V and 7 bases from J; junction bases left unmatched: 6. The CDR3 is CASSRQGLSGYTF. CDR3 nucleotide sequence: TGTGCCAGCAGTCGACAGGGGTTATCTGGCTACACCTTC.

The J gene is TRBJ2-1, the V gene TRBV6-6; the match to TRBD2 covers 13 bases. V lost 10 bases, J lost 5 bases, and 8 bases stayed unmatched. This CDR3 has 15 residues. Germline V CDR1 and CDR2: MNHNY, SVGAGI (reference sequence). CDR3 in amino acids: CAIRTSGRFNNEQFF. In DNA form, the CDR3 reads TGTGCCATCCGGACTAGCGGGAGATTCAACAATGAGCAGTTCTTC.

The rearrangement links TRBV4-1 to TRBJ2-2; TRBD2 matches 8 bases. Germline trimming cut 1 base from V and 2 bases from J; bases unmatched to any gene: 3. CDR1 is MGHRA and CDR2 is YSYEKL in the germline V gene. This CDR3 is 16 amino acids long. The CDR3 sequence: CASSQVTSVNTGELFF. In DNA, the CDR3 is TGCGCCAGCAGCCAAGTGACTAGCGTAAACACCGGGGAGCTGTTTTTT.